Below are 28 T cell receptor beta chains sequenced from a single sample in a study of T cell responses to AZD1222 COVID-19 vaccine. The repertoire was sequenced with immunoSEQ multiplex PCR; TCRdb's copy has only in-frame clones and lacks some. The data show tens of thousands of clones, 85% seen once. The sample in question was peripheral blood, obtained on day 0 of AZD1222 vaccination. Receptors originate from an adult in good health.

The genes are TRBV5-1 and TRBJ2-1, with 10 bases that match TRBD1. The CDR3 covers 15 residues. The germline V gene encodes CDR1 SGHRS and CDR2 YFSETQ. V lost 3 bases, J lost 2 bases, and 2 bases stayed unmatched. For the CDR3, the DNA is TGCGCCAGCAGCTGGGGACAGGGGACCTACAATGAGCAGTTCTTC. Its translation: CASSWGQGTYNEQFF.

This clone was seen only a few times. The chain employs TRBV12-5 and TRBJ1-6, with D perhaps matching TRBD1 (5 bases). The CDR3 has 14 amino acids. V was trimmed by 5 bases and J by 6 bases, leaving 11 bases between them. Germline CDR1 reads LGHNT; CDR2 reads FRNRAP. This CDR3 is CASGPGTVNSPLHF. Here the CDR3 DNA reads TGTGCTAGTGGTCCGGGGACGGTTAATTCACCCCTCCACTTT.

This clone was picked up one time. DNA of the CDR3: TGTGCCAGCAGCTTAGACGGAGGTCACAATCAGCCCCAGCATTTT. Encoded protein: CASSLDGGHNQPQHF. The chain recombines TRBV7-9 with TRBJ1-5; unclear D gene. The V gene lost 1 base and the J gene lost 3 bases, with 10 bases spanning the gap. Per the germline V gene, CDR1 is SEHNR and CDR2 is FQNEAQ (reference sequence). CDR3 length equals 15 residues.

The chain joins TRBV6-5 to TRBJ1-5; D gene uncertain. The CDR3 has 13 residues. The V gene's germline CDR1 is MNHEY and CDR2 SVGAGI. The V gene lost 2 bases and the J gene lost 5 bases, with 7 bases spanning the gap. CDR3 sequence: CASSYRSDQPQHF. CDR3 in DNA: TGTGCCAGCAGTTACAGGTCAGATCAGCCCCAGCATTTT.

The gene calls are TRBV27 and TRBJ2-7; 7 bases fit TRBD1. Germline loops: CDR1 MNHEY, CDR2 SMNVEV (reference sequence). Trimming cost V 3 bases and J 6 bases; bases outside gene matches: 11. This CDR3 region has 15 residues. The CDR3 loop is CASSLGTGALLEQYF. The CDR3 bases are TGTGCCAGCAGTTTGGGAACAGGGGCCCTCCTCGAGCAGTACTTC.

The chain combines TRBV19 with TRBJ1-2; 7 bases map to TRBD1. Looked up from germline, CDR1 is LNHDA and CDR2 is SQIVND (reference sequence). V was pared by 9 bases and J by 5 bases, with 15 bases of the junction left unmatched. The length of the CDR3 is 15 residues. The CDR3 bases are TGTGCCAGCCAAAACAGGGGTCGGGGCTATTATGGCTACACCTTC. Translation gives CASQNRGRGYYGYTF.

This chain joins TRBV5-1 and TRBJ2-4, with D possibly matching TRBD2 (5 bases). Trimming took off 0 bases at V and 8 bases at J, with 12 bases between the two ends. The V gene's germline CDR1 is SGHRS and CDR2 YFSETQ. The CDR3 contains 14 residues. This chain's CDR3 is CASSLGGIGDIQYF. CDR3 nucleotide sequence: TGCGCCAGCAGCTTGGGTGGGATCGGGGACATTCAGTACTTC.

The chain is built from TRBV12-5 and TRBJ1-5; the match to TRBD1 covers 8 bases. After removal of 6 bases from V and 0 bases from J, the junction contained 7 bases not matched to a gene. The CDR3 consists of 16 residues. Germline V gene data show CDR1 as LGHNT and CDR2 as FRNRAP. The CDR3 DNA follows: TGTGCTAGTGGCCCCTGGACAGGGTATAGCAATCAGCCCCAGCATTTT. Amino acid sequence: CASGPWTGYSNQPQHF.

The rearrangement joins TRBV6-6 to TRBJ2-1; D possibly corresponds to TRBD2 (6 bases). Trimming cost V 8 bases and J 8 bases, with 22 bases left between them. CDR1 MNHNY and CDR2 SVGAGI come from the germline V gene (reference sequence). The CDR3 runs to 15 residues. This CDR3 is CASGSPSDYSYEQFF. DNA of the CDR3: TGTGCCAGCGGCAGCCCCTCGGACTACTCCTATGAGCAGTTCTTC.

The V call is TRBV2, the J call TRBJ1-5; TRBD1 matches at 8 bases. The CDR3 length is 13 residues. The V gene end was trimmed by 6 bases and the J gene end by 8 bases; junction bases not matched to a gene: 6. Per the germline V gene, CDR1 is SNHLY and CDR2 is FYNNEI. The CDR3 loop is CASRSQQGEPQHF. For the CDR3, the DNA is TGTGCCAGCAGGTCTCAACAGGGGGAGCCCCAGCATTTT.

The CDR3 sequence is CASSLQGANYGYTF. CDR3 coding DNA: TGTGCCAGCAGCTTGCAAGGGGCCAACTATGGCTACACCTTC. The chain uses TRBV5-6 and TRBJ1-2, with D maybe TRBD1 (5 bases). The germline CDR1 and CDR2 sequences are SGHDT and YYEEEE. Deletions cut 1 base from V and 2 bases from J, with 9 bases between. This CDR3 has 14 amino acids.

This clone was detected once. J is TRBJ1-4 and V is TRBV7-9, with 8 bases identical to TRBD1. Germline V gene lookup returns CDR1 SEHNR and CDR2 FQNEAQ (reference sequence). This CDR3 has 15 amino acids. V gave up 5 bases and J gave up 5 bases; unmatched junction bases: 7. The CDR3 protein is CASSPDRVRNEKLFF. CDR3 in DNA: TGTGCCAGCAGCCCGGACAGGGTGAGGAATGAAAAACTGTTTTTT.

This clone was detected only once. The chain uses TRBV7-2 and TRBJ2-1, with 11 bases lining up with TRBD1. V gave up 1 base and J gave up 9 bases; unmatched junction bases: 5. CDR1 SGHTA and CDR2 FQGNSA come from the germline V gene. This CDR3 comprises 15 residues. The CDR3 sequence is CASSLGGTGGTEQFF. DNA of the CDR3: TGTGCCAGCAGCTTAGGTGGGACAGGGGGAACTGAGCAGTTCTTC.

This CDR3 is CASSLATTFSYEQYF. The DNA for the CDR3 is TGTGCCAGCAGCTTAGCTACGACTTTCTCATACGAGCAGTACTTC. The chain combines TRBV7-6 with TRBJ2-7; D gene ambiguous. The germline gives CDR1 SGHVS, CDR2 FNYEAQ. The CDR3 length is 15 residues. Trimming cost V 0 bases and J 4 bases, with 13 bases left between them.

The rearrangement joins TRBV27 to TRBJ1-4; TRBD1 is a possible D gene (6 bases). V dropped 2 bases and J dropped 7 bases, with 11 bases sitting between them. The CDR3 has 14 amino acids. Germline V gene sequence: CDR1 MNHEY, CDR2 SMNVEV (reference sequence). CDR3 region: CASSLRGRAEKLFF. For the CDR3, the DNA is TGTGCCAGCAGTTTAAGGGGGAGGGCTGAAAAACTGTTTTTT.

V is TRBV5-5 and J is TRBJ2-1, with a possible D match to TRBD1 (6 bases). Germline values: CDR1 SGHKS, CDR2 YYEKEE (reference sequence). The V end lost 2 bases, the J end lost 6 bases, and 12 bases lay between the germline ends. The CDR3 consists of 14 residues. The CDR3 here is CASSLLTGSNEQFF. CDR3 in DNA: TGTGCCAGCAGCTTACTAACAGGGTCCAATGAGCAGTTCTTC.

The gene calls are TRBV6-6 and TRBJ2-7, with a tentative D call TRBD1 (6 bases). CDR1 and CDR2 (germline): MNHNY, SVGAGI (reference sequence). Trimming pared 5 bases from V and 1 base from J, leaving 12 bases between. The CDR3 is 14 residues long. The CDR3 DNA follows: TGTGCCAGCAGTGCGCAAAGGGGGTCCTACGAGCAGTACTTC. Translation: CASSAQRGSYEQYF.

The chain carries TRBV7-9 and TRBJ2-1; D is possibly TRBD1 or TRBD2 (5 bases each). Germline CDR1 is SEHNR and CDR2 is FQNEAQ (reference sequence). This CDR3 has 14 residues. Deletions cut 6 bases from V and 5 bases from J, with 14 bases between. CDR3 sequence reads: CASRRGATDNEQFF. Here the CDR3 DNA reads TGTGCCAGCAGGAGGGGAGCTACTGACAATGAGCAGTTCTTC.

The chain links TRBV11-3 to TRBJ1-1, with 8 bases that match TRBD1. With V trimmed by 5 bases and J by 0 bases, 5 bases remained unmatched. This CDR3 region has 15 residues. In germline, CDR1 is SGHNT, CDR2 YENEEA. CDR3 DNA: TGTGCCAGCAGCCCACGACAGGGGCTGAACACTGAAGCTTTCTTT. Translating gives CASSPRQGLNTEAFF.

The chain employs TRBV9 and TRBJ2-1; possibly TRBD1 or TRBD2 for D (5 bases each). The V gene's germline CDR1 is SGDLS and CDR2 YYNGEE. The length of the CDR3 is 15 residues. Between the trimmed V and J ends, which lost 0 bases and 6 bases, there was a span of 13 bases. Written as DNA, the CDR3 is TGTGCCAGCAGCGTAGGGGGGATCCCACTCAATGAGCAGTTCTTC. This gives the protein CASSVGGIPLNEQFF.

This chain links TRBV7-3 with TRBJ2-5; D may be TRBD1 (6 bases). This CDR3 contains 15 residues. V was clipped by 1 base and J by 3 bases, with 12 bases between them. The germline CDR1 and CDR2 sequences are SGHTA and FQGTGA. CDR3 amino acids: CASSLMGHAKETQYF. As DNA, the CDR3 is TGTGCCAGCAGCTTAATGGGACACGCCAAAGAGACCCAGTACTTC.

This chain joins TRBV19 and TRBJ1-2; D remains unclear. The ends were cut back, 9 bases at V and 4 bases at J, with 15 bases in the middle. The CDR3 sequence is 13 residues long. Germline V gene lookup returns CDR1 LNHDA and CDR2 SQIVND (reference sequence). The CDR3 sequence: CARERKYSYGYTF. CDR3 DNA sequence: TGTGCCAGAGAAAGAAAGTATAGCTATGGCTACACCTTC.

This sequence joins TRBV27 and TRBJ2-2; 11 bases match TRBD2. The CDR3 extends over 22 amino acids. Germline CDR1 and CDR2: MNHEY and SMNVEV (reference sequence). The V gene end was trimmed by 1 base and the J gene end by 0 bases; junction bases not matched to a gene: 16. CDR3 in amino acids: CASSLLRPSGRPIKTNTGELFF. The CDR3 DNA reads TGTGCCAGCAGTTTATTAAGGCCTAGCGGGAGGCCCATAAAAACGAACACCGGGGAGCTGTTTTTT.

This chain uses TRBV5-4 with TRBJ1-3; D not certain. The V end was cut by 1 base, the J end by 1 base, with 6 bases between. Germline V gene lookup returns CDR1 SGHNT and CDR2 YYREEE (reference sequence). CDR3 size: 14 residues. CDR3 DNA: TGTGCCAGCAGCTTGCAGGCGTCTGGAAACACCATATATTTT. It is translated as CASSLQASGNTIYF.

The CDR3, as DNA: TGTGCCAGTAGTATCCGTAGAGTAGCCTACGAGCAGTACTTC. Encoded protein: CASSIRRVAYEQYF. V is TRBV19 and J is TRBJ2-7; D is ambiguous. The CDR3 runs 14 residues. In germline, CDR1 is LNHDA, CDR2 SQIVND (reference sequence). V lost 3 bases and J 2 bases, leaving 11 bases between the germline ends.

The V gene is TRBV7-9, the J gene TRBJ2-1; 9 positions agree with TRBD1. Trimming took 6 bases from V and 9 from J; bases not matched to a gene: 15. The V gene's germline CDR1 is SEHNR and CDR2 FQNEAQ (reference sequence). This CDR3 has 16 amino acids. In DNA form, the CDR3 reads TGTGCCAGCAGAACTGGGGTGGGACAGGGTGATGGTGAGCAGTTCTTC. Protein sequence: CASRTGVGQGDGEQFF. The full variable domain, rest sourced from reference TRBV7-9 and TRBJ2-1, is DTGVSQNPRHKITKRGQNVTFRCDPISEHNRLYWYRQTLGQGPEFLTYFQNEAQLEKSRLLSDRFSAERPKGSFSTLEIQRTEQGDSAMYLCASRTGVGQGDGEQFFGPGTRLTVL.

The sample holds many counts of this clone. The chain joins TRBV4-1 to TRBJ2-3, with D perhaps TRBD2 (5 bases). Per germline, CDR1 MGHRA and CDR2 YSYEKL. The CDR3 consists of 17 residues. Trimming cost V 1 base and J 2 bases, with 16 bases left between them. For the CDR3, the DNA is TGCGCCAGCAGCCAAGTGGTGTGGGGAGAGGCCACAGATACGCAGTATTTT. Amino acids: CASSQVVWGEATDTQYF.

This chain connects TRBV10-2 to TRBJ2-4; D is unclear. Trimming stripped 10 bases from V and 3 bases from J, with 16 bases between. This CDR3 is 14 amino acids long. Per germline, CDR1 WSHSY and CDR2 SAAADI. Here the CDR3 DNA reads TGCGCCACGGGTCAGGCTCTAGTCAAAAACATTCAGTACTTC. This encodes CATGQALVKNIQYF.